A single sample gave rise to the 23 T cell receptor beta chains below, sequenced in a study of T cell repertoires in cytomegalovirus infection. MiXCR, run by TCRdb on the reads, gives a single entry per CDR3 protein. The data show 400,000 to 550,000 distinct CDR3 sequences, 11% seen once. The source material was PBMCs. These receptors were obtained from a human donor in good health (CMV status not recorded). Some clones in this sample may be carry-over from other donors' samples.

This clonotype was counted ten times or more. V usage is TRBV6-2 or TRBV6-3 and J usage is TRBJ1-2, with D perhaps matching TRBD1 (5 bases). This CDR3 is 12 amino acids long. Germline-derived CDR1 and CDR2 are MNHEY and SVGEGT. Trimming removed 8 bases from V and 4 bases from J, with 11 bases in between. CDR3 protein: CASEDDSYGYTF. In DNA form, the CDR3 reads TGTGCCAGCGAGGATGACAGCTATGGCTACACCTTC.

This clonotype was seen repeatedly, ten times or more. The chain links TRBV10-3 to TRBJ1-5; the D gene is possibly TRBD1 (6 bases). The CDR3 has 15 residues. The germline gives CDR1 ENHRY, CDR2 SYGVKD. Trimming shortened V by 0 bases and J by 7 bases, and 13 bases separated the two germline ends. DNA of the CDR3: TGTGCCATCAGTGAGTCGGGGGGGGCAAGACAGCCCCAGCATTTT. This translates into CAISESGGARQPQHF.

The CDR3 nucleotides read TGCGCCAGCAGCCAAGATCCAGGGGGCGCAAAGACCCAGTACTTC. The encoded protein is CASSQDPGGAKTQYF. This chain links TRBV4-1 with TRBJ2-5; 8 bases fit TRBD1. Germline loops: CDR1 MGHRA, CDR2 YSYEKL. The CDR3 totals 15 residues. The trim removed 0 bases at V and 6 bases at J, leaving 6 bases unmatched.

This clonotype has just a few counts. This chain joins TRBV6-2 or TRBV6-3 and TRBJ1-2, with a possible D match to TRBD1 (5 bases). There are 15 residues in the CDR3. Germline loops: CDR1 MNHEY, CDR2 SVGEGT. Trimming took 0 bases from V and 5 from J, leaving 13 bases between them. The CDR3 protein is CASSYSAGRGYGYTF. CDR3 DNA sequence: TGTGCCAGCAGTTACTCGGCAGGGCGGGGGTATGGCTACACCTTC.

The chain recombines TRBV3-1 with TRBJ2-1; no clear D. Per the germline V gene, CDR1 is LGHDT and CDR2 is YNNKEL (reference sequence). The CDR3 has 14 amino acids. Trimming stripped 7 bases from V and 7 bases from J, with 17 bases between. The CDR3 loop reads CASMARTHGNEQFF. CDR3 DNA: TGTGCCAGCATGGCCCGGACCCACGGAAATGAGCAGTTCTTC.

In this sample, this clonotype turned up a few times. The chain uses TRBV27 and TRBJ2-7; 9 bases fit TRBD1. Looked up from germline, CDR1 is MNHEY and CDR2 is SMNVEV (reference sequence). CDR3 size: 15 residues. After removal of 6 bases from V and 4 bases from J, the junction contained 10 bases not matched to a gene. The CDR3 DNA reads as TGTGCCAGCAGCCGACAGGGGGACGGACTTTACGAGCAGTACTTC. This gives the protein CASSRQGDGLYEQYF.

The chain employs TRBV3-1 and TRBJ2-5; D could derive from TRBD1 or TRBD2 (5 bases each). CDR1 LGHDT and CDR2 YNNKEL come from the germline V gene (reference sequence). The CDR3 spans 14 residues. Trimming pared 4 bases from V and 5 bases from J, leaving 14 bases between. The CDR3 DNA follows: TGTGCCAGCAGCCGGGGTAACCGGGGCGAGACCCAGTACTTC. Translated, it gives CASSRGNRGETQYF.

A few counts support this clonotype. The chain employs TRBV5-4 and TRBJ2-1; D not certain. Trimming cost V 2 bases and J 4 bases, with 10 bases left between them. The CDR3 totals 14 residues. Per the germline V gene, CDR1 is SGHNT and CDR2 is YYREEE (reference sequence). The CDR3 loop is CASSFQREYNEQFF. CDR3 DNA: TGTGCCAGCAGCTTCCAGCGCGAATACAATGAGCAGTTCTTC.

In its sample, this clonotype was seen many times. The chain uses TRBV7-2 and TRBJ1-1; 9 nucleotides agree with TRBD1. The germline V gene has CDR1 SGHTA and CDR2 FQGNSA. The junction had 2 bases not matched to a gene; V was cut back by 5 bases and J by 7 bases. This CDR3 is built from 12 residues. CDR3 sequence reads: CASSRQGDEAFF. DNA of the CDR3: TGTGCCAGCAGCAGACAGGGGGATGAAGCTTTCTTT.

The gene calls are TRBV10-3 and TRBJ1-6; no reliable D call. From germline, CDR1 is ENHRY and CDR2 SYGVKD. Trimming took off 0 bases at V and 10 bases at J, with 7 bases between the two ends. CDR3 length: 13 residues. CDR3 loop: CAISESGNSPLHF. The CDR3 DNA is TGTGCCATCAGTGAGTCCGGGAACTCACCCCTCCACTTT.

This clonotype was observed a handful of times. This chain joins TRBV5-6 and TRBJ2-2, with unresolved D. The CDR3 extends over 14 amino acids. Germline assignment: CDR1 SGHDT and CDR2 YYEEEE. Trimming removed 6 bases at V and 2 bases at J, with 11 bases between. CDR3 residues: CASTSSLNTGELFF. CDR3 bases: TGTGCCAGCACTTCGAGCTTAAACACCGGGGAGCTGTTTTTT. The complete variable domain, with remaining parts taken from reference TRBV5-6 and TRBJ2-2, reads DAGVTQSPTHLIKTRGQQVTLRCSPKSGHDTVSWYQQALGQGPQFIFQYYEEEERQRGNFPDRFSGHQFPNYSSELNVNALLLGDSALYLCASTSSLNTGELFFGEGSRLTVL.

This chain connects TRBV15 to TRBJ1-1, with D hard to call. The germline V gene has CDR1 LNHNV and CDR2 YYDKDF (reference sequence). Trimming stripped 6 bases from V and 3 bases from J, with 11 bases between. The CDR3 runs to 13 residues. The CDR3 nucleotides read TGTGCCACCAGGGCCCCTCCGTACACTGAAGCTTTCTTT. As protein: CATRAPPYTEAFF.

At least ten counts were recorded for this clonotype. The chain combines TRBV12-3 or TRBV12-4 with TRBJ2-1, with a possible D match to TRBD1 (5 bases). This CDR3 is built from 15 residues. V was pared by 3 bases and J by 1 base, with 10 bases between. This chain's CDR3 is CASSFRQTSYNEQFF. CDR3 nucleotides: TGTGCCAGCAGTTTCCGACAGACTTCCTACAATGAGCAGTTCTTC.

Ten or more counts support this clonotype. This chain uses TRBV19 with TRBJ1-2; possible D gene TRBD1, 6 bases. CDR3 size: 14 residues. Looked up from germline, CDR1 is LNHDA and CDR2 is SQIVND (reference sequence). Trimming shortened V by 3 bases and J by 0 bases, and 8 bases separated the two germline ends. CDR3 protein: CASSIGTPNYGYTF. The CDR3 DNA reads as TGTGCCAGTAGTATCGGGACACCTAACTATGGCTACACCTTC.

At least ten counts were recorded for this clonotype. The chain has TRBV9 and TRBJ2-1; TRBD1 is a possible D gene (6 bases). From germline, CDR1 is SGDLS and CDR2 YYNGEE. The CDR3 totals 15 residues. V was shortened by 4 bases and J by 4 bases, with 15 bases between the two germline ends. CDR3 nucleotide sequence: TGTGCCAGCAGCACCTCCGGGACAACTTACAATGAGCAGTTCTTC. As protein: CASSTSGTTYNEQFF.

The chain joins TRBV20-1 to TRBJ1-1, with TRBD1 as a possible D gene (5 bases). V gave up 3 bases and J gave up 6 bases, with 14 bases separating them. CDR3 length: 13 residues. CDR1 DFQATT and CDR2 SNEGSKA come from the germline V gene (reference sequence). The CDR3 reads CSASLPGRAEAFF. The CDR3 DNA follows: TGCAGTGCTAGTTTACCAGGGAGGGCTGAAGCTTTCTTT.

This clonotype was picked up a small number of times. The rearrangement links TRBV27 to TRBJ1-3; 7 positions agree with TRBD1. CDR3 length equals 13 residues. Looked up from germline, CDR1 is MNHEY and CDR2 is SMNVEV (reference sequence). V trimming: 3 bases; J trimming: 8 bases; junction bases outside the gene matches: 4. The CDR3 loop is CASSFGGGDTIYF. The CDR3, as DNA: TGTGCCAGCAGTTTTGGAGGGGGCGACACCATATATTTT.

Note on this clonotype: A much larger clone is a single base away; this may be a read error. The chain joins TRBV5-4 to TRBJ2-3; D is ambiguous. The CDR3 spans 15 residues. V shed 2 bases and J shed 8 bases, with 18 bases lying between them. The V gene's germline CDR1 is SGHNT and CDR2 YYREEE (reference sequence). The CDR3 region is CASSLVASSVATQYF. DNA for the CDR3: TGTGCCAGCAGCTTAGTTGCCTCTAGTGTAGCTACGCAGTATTTT.

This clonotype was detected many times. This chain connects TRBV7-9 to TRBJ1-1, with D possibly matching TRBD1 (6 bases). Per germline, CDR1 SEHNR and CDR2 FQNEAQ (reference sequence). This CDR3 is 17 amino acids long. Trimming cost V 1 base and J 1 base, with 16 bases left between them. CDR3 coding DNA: TGTGCCAGCAGCTTAGACGGCTCGACAGGCGGGAACACTGAAGCTTTCTTT. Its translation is CASSLDGSTGGNTEAFF.

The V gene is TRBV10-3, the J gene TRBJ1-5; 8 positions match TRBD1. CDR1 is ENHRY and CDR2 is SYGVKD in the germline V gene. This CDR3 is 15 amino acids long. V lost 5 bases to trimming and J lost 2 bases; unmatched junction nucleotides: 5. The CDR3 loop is CAISTTGDGNQPQHF. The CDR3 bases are TGTGCCATCAGTACGACAGGGGATGGCAATCAGCCCCAGCATTTT.

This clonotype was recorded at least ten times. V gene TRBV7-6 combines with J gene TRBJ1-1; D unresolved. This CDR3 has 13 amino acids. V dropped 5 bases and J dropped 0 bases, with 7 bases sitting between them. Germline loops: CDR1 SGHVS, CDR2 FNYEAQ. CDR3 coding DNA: TGTGCCAGCAGCCAACGGATGAACACTGAAGCTTTCTTT. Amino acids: CASSQRMNTEAFF. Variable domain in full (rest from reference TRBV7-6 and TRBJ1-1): GAGVSQSPRYKVTKRGQDVALRCDPISGHVSLYWYRQALGQGPEFLTYFNYEAQQDKSGLPNDRFSAERPEGSISTLTIQRTEQRDSAMYRCASSQRMNTEAFFGQGTRLTVV.

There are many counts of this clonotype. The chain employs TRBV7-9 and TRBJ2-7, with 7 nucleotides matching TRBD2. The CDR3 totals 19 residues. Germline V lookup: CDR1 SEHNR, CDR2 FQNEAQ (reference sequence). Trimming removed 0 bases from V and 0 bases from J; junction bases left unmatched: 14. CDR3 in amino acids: CASSLAAAGETFSSYEQYF. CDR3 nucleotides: TGTGCCAGCAGCTTAGCGGCGGCGGGGGAGACATTTAGCTCCTACGAGCAGTACTTC.

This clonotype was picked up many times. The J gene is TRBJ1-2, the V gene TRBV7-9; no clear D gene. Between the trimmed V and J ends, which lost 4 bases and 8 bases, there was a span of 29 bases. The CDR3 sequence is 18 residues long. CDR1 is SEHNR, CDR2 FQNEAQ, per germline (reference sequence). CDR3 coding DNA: TGTGCCAGCAGCTCCTTGGCGGGAACGAAGCTCCTGGCTGTGGGCTACACCTTC. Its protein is CASSSLAGTKLLAVGYTF. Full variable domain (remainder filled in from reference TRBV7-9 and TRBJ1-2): DTGVSQNPRHKITKRGQNVTFRCDPISEHNRLYWYRQTLGQGPEFLTYFQNEAQLEKSRLLSDRFSAERPKGSFSTLEIQRTEQGDSAMYLCASSSLAGTKLLAVGYTFGSGTRLTVV.